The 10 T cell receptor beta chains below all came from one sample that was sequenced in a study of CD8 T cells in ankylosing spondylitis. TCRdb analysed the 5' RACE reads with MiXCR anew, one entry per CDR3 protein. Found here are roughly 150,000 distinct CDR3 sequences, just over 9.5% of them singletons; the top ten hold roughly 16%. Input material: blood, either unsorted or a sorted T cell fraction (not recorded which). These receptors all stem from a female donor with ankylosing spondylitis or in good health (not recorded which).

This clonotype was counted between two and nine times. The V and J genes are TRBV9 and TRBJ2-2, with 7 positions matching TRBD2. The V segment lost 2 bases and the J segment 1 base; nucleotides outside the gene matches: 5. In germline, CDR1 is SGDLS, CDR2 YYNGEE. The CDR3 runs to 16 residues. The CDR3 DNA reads TGTGCCAGCAGCGTTAATCGGGAGGTGAACACCGGGGAGCTGTTTTTT. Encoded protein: CASSVNREVNTGELFF.

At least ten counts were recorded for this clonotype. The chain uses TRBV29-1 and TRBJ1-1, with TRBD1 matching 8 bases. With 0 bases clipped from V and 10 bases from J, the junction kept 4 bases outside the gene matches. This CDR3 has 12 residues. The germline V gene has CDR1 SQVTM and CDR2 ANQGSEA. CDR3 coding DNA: TGCAGCGTTGAAGAGGGAGGACAGGGAGCTTTCTTT. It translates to CSVEEGGQGAFF.

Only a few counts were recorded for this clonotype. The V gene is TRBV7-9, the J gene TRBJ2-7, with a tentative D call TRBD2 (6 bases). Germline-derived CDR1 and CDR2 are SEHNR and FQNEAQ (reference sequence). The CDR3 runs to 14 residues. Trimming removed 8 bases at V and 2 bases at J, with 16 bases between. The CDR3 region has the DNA TGTGCCAGCGGAAATAGCGGAGGGACCTACGAGCAGTACTTC. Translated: CASGNSGGTYEQYF.

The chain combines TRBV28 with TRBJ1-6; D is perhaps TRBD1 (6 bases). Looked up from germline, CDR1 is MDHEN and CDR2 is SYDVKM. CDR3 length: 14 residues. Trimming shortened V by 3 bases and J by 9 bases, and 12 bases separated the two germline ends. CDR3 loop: CASSFWTEGSPLHF. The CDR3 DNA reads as TGTGCCAGCAGTTTTTGGACAGAGGGTTCACCCCTCCACTTT. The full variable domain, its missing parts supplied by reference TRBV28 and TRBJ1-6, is DVKVTQSSRYLVKRTGEKVFLECVQDMDHENMFWYRQDPGLGLRLIYFSYDVKMKEKGDIPEGYSVSREKKERFSLILESASTNQTSMYLCASSFWTEGSPLHFGNGTRLTVT.

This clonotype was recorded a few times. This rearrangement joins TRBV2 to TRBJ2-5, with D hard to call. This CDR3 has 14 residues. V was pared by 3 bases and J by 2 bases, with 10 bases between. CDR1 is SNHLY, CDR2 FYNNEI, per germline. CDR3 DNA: TGTGCCAGCAGTGATTACTTCGGGCAAGAGACCCAGTACTTC. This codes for CASSDYFGQETQYF.

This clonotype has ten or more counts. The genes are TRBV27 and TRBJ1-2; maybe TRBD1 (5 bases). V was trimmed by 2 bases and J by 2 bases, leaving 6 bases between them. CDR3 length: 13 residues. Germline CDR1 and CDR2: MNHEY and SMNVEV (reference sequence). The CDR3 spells CASSLGGNYGYTF. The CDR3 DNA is TGTGCCAGCAGTTTAGGGGGAAACTATGGCTACACCTTC.

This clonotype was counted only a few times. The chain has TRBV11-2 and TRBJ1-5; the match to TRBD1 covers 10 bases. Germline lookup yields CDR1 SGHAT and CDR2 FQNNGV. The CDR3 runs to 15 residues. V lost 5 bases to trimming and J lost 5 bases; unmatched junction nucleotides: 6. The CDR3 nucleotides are TGTGCCAGCAGCCTCGACAGGGGGCTGGATCAGCCCCAGCATTTT. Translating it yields CASSLDRGLDQPQHF.

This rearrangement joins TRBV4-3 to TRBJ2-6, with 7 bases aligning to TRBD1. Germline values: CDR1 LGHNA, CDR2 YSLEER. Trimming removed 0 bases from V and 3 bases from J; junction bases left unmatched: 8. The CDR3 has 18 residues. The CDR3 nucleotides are TGCGCCAGCAGCCAAGATTGGAGAGGGGGCGGTGGGGCCAACGTCCTGACTTTC. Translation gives CASSQDWRGGGGANVLTF.

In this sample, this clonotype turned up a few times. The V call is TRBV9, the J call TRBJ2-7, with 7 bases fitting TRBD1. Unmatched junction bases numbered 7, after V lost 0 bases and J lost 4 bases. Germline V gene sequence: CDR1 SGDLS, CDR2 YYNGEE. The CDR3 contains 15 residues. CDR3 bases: TGTGCCAGCAGCGTAGGCCAGGGACAGCAATACGAGCAGTACTTC. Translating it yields CASSVGQGQQYEQYF.

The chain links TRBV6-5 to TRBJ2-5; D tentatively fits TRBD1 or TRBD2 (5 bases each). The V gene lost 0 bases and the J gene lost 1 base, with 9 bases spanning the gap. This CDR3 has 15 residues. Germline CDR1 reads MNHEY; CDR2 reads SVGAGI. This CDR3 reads CASSYSGAAQETQYF. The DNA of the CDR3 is TGTGCCAGCAGTTACTCCGGGGCCGCCCAAGAGACCCAGTACTTC.